Shown below are 32 T cell receptor beta chains from a single sample sequenced in a study of CD8 T cells in Susac syndrome. About 0.45 to 1 ug RNA was reverse transcribed with random hexamers. TCRdb used MiXCR to reprocess the immunoSEQ multiplex PCR reads, holding one entry per CDR3 protein. The profile covers some 120,000 distinct CDR3 sequences, with over 90% appearing a single time and 0.09% to 0.15% taken by the ten largest. The sequenced sample consisted of CD4+ T cells from PBMCs. The receptors derive from a human donor in good health.

The V call is TRBV5-4, the J call TRBJ2-6; a possible D gene is TRBD2 (7 bases). Germline V lookup: CDR1 SGHNT, CDR2 YYREEE (reference sequence). Trimming pared 3 bases from V and 4 bases from J, leaving 20 bases between. This CDR3 has 18 residues. The chain's CDR3 is CASSSGHIGGAGANVLTF. For the CDR3, the DNA is TGTGCCAGCAGCTCGGGACACATTGGGGGGGCCGGGGCCAACGTCCTGACTTTC.

CDR3 DNA: TGCAGCGGCTCCGGGACAATGAACACTGAAGCTTTCTTT. Translated, it gives CSGSGTMNTEAFF. V is TRBV29-1 and J is TRBJ1-1; perhaps TRBD1 as D (6 bases). Germline V gene data show CDR1 as SQVTM and CDR2 as ANQGSEA. Trimming removed 7 bases from V and 0 bases from J, with 12 bases in between. The CDR3 runs to 13 residues.

V gene TRBV20-1 combines with J gene TRBJ2-5; D gene unclear. The ends were cut back, 2 bases at V and 5 bases at J, with 9 bases in the middle. The germline CDR1 and CDR2 sequences are DFQATT and SNEGSKA (reference sequence). This CDR3 is 12 amino acids long. In DNA form, the CDR3 reads TGCAGTGCTAGATTGGCTCTGGAGACCCAGTACTTC. Amino acid sequence: CSARLALETQYF.

V is TRBV18 and J is TRBJ2-5; the match to TRBD1 covers 7 bases. CDR1 is KGHSH, CDR2 LQKENI, per germline. This CDR3 has 15 amino acids. V was clipped by 5 bases and J by 1 base; unmatched bases: 7. CDR3 protein: CASSTNRGRQETQYF. The DNA for the CDR3 is TGTGCCAGCTCAACGAACAGGGGCCGCCAAGAGACCCAGTACTTC.

This sequence joins TRBV28 and TRBJ2-5; the match to TRBD1 covers 8 bases. CDR1 MDHEN and CDR2 SYDVKM come from the germline V gene. This CDR3 is built from 12 residues. Trimming at V came to 10 bases and at J to 3 bases, leaving 4 bases not matched to a gene. CDR3 sequence reads: CATGDRKETQYF. In DNA, the CDR3 is TGTGCCACCGGGGACAGGAAAGAGACCCAGTACTTC.

V gene TRBV3-1 combines with J gene TRBJ2-2; D possibly corresponds to TRBD2 (5 bases). This CDR3 is built from 15 residues. The V gene's germline CDR1 is LGHDT and CDR2 YNNKEL (reference sequence). With 6 bases removed from V and 12 bases from J, the gap between germline ends came to 23 bases. CDR3: CASSFTTDGGWKLFF. Here the CDR3 DNA reads TGTGCCAGCAGTTTCACAACGGACGGAGGTTGGAAGCTGTTTTTT.

The chain's CDR3 is CASSYGWNRGDEQFF. The DNA of the CDR3 is TGTGCCAGCAGTTATGGTTGGAACAGGGGTGATGAGCAGTTCTTC. The V gene is TRBV6-2 or TRBV6-3, the J gene TRBJ2-1; 7 nucleotides agree with TRBD1. CDR1 and CDR2 (germline): MNHEY, SVGEGT. V gave up 3 bases and J gave up 8 bases; unmatched junction bases: 10. The CDR3 has 15 amino acids.

The chain uses TRBV29-1 and TRBJ2-1, with 10 nucleotides matching TRBD1. In germline, CDR1 is SQVTM, CDR2 ANQGSEA. This CDR3 region has 16 residues. J was trimmed by 0 bases and V by 7 bases; bases with no gene match: 9. CDR3 sequence reads: CSAGTRQGASYNEQFF. The CDR3 DNA sequence: TGCAGCGCGGGGACCCGACAGGGGGCCTCCTACAATGAGCAGTTCTTC.

CDR3 coding DNA: TGTGCCAGCTCACCCCCCACTGCTTTGGAGACCCAGTACTTC. Its translation: CASSPPTALETQYF. V usage is TRBV18 and J usage is TRBJ2-5; no definite D call. The germline V gene has CDR1 KGHSH and CDR2 LQKENI. V was trimmed by 3 bases and J by 5 bases, leaving 13 bases between them. This CDR3 is 14 amino acids long.

The genes are TRBV7-9 and TRBJ2-4; 14 nucleotides align to TRBD2. V was clipped by 3 bases and J by 6 bases; unmatched bases: 7. The CDR3 is 17 amino acids. CDR1 is SEHNR and CDR2 is FQNEAQ in the germline V gene (reference sequence). CDR3 nucleotide sequence: TGTGCCAGCAGCTTCATCTCCGGGACTAGCGGGAGAAACATTCAGTACTTC. Encoded protein: CASSFISGTSGRNIQYF.

The chain has TRBV12-3 or TRBV12-4 and TRBJ2-1, with 10 bases matching TRBD1. V lost 6 bases, J lost 5 bases, and 4 bases stayed unmatched. The CDR3 is 14 residues long. The CDR3, as DNA: TGTGCCAGCAGCGCCGGGACAGGGGACAATGAGCAGTTCTTC. Amino acids: CASSAGTGDNEQFF.

The V gene is TRBV2, the J gene TRBJ2-7; 8 bases agree with TRBD2. After removal of 0 bases from V and 6 bases from J, the junction contained 7 bases not matched to a gene. This CDR3 is built from 15 residues. Germline assignment: CDR1 SNHLY and CDR2 FYNNEI. The CDR3 sequence: CASSEARGLAGEQYF. CDR3 in DNA: TGTGCCAGCAGTGAAGCGCGAGGGCTAGCGGGCGAGCAGTACTTC.

The chain joins TRBV2 to TRBJ2-5; D remains ambiguous. V was pared by 2 bases and J by 2 bases, with 9 bases between. This CDR3 region has 14 residues. The germline CDR1 and CDR2 sequences are SNHLY and FYNNEI. CDR3 in amino acids: CASSERLEQETQYF. In DNA form, the CDR3 reads TGTGCCAGCAGTGAAAGGTTAGAACAAGAGACCCAGTACTTC.

DNA of the CDR3: TGTGCCAGCAGTTTACCTAGCGGGATTTCCTACAATGAGCAGTTCTTC. Its protein product is CASSLPSGISYNEQFF. V and J are TRBV28 and TRBJ2-1; TRBD2 matches 9 bases. CDR1 MDHEN and CDR2 SYDVKM come from the germline V gene. CDR3 length: 16 residues. The V and J ends lost 2 bases and 1 base, in that order; junction bases with no gene match: 3.

Of note for this clonotype: Being one base from a much bigger clone, this may be a read error. The chain couples TRBV7-9 to TRBJ2-7; D is unclear. CDR1 is SEHNR, CDR2 FQNEAQ, per germline (reference sequence). The CDR3 spans 11 residues. The CDR3 DNA reads as TGTGCCAGCAGCCTCTCCAACGAGCAGTACTTC. This translates into CASSLSNEQYF.

The chain is built from TRBV4-1 and TRBJ2-7, with 8 bases that match TRBD2. The CDR3 contains 15 residues. Germline CDR1 reads MGHRA; CDR2 reads YSYEKL. The junction had 9 bases not matched to a gene; V was cut back by 3 bases and J by 5 bases. CDR3 DNA sequence: TGCGCCAGCAGCCAGCCGGGACTAGGTTACAACGAGCAGTACTTC. Its translation: CASSQPGLGYNEQYF.

In DNA, the CDR3 is TGTGCCAGCAGCTTATATCCCCCGGGACAGGGATACGAGCAGTACTTC. Its protein is CASSLYPPGQGYEQYF. The chain employs TRBV7-9 and TRBJ2-7, with 9 bases fitting TRBD1. Germline V CDR1 and CDR2: SEHNR, FQNEAQ (reference sequence). The CDR3 contains 16 residues. The ends lost 2 bases at V and 4 bases at J; junction bases unmatched: 9. Based on the CDR3 plus reference TRBV7-9 and TRBJ2-7, the full variable domain is DTGVSQNPRHKITKRGQNVTFRCDPISEHNRLYWYRQTLGQGPEFLTYFQNEAQLEKSRLLSDRFSAERPKGSFSTLEIQRTEQGDSAMYLCASSLYPPGQGYEQYFGPGTRLTVT.

The chain employs TRBV30 and TRBJ2-5; 9 positions agree with TRBD1. V lost 0 bases and J lost 0; bases outside the gene matches: 2. The CDR3 loop spans 15 amino acids. The germline V gene has CDR1 GTSNPN and CDR2 SVGIG (reference sequence). The CDR3 loop reads CAWSVGQGYQETQYF. The CDR3 region has the DNA TGTGCCTGGAGTGTGGGACAGGGCTACCAAGAGACCCAGTACTTC.

This clonotype was observed once. The V gene is TRBV28, the J gene TRBJ2-1; 8 bases are a match to TRBD2. Trimming took 2 bases from V and 8 from J; bases not matched to a gene: 2. CDR1 and CDR2 from the germline V gene are MDHEN and SYDVKM. The CDR3 consists of 13 residues. The CDR3 sequence is CASSLPAGDEQFF. The CDR3 DNA sequence: TGTGCCAGCAGTTTACCAGCGGGAGATGAGCAGTTCTTC.

The V gene is TRBV5-8, the J gene TRBJ2-3, with 8 bases matching TRBD2. Germline CDR1 reads SGHTS; CDR2 reads YDEGEE. CDR3 length equals 17 residues. The junction had 6 bases not matched to a gene; V was cut back by 0 bases and J by 0 bases. The CDR3, as DNA: TGTGCCAGCAGCTTGGCCCGTATAGCGGGAAGCACAGATACGCAGTATTTT. Protein product: CASSLARIAGSTDTQYF.

The chain couples TRBV7-8 to TRBJ1-2, with TRBD1 matching 7 bases. Germline V gene data show CDR1 as SGHVS and CDR2 as FQNEAQ. V shed 5 bases, J shed 4 bases, and the junction held 13 bases outside the gene matches. The length of the CDR3 is 16 residues. As DNA, the CDR3 is TGTGCCAGCAGCCCAGCCCCGGACAGGCGGACCTATGGCTACACCTTC. This translates into CASSPAPDRRTYGYTF.

Points on this clonotype: One junction end does not reproduce the germline sequence, and a read error may be involved. The genes are TRBV3-1 and TRBJ2-1; TRBD2 matches 7 bases. The CDR3 runs 12 residues. The germline V gene encodes CDR1 LGHDT and CDR2 YNNKEL (reference sequence). The CDR3 DNA sequence: TGTGCCAGCAGCCAAGATAAGGGACTATTGCTCTTC. It is translated as CASSQDKGLLLF.

This sequence joins TRBV10-3 and TRBJ2-7; possible D gene TRBD1, 5 bases. This CDR3 has 14 amino acids. Germline CDR1 is ENHRY and CDR2 is SYGVKD. V lost 5 bases to trimming and J lost 4 bases, with 15 bases between them. The CDR3 DNA reads as TGTGCCATCAGTCAAATGTTAGACAGTTACGAGCAGTACTTC. It is translated as CAISQMLDSYEQYF.

The chain is built from TRBV23-1 and TRBJ2-1; D is unclear. TRBV23-1 is flagged as an ORF with uncertain function. Trimming took off 0 bases at V and 9 bases at J, with 12 bases between the two ends. The CDR3 extends over 14 amino acids. CDR3: CASSQSGRPGEQFF. The CDR3 region has the DNA TGCGCCAGCAGTCAATCAGGGCGCCCGGGTGAGCAGTTCTTC.

The genes are TRBV27 and TRBJ2-5; possibly TRBD1 for D (5 bases). V shed 5 bases and J shed 5 bases, with 12 bases lying between them. Germline lookup yields CDR1 MNHEY and CDR2 SMNVEV (reference sequence). The CDR3 covers 13 residues. Here the CDR3 reads CASSPGPAETQYF. The DNA of the CDR3 is TGTGCCAGCAGTCCAGGGCCTGCTGAGACCCAGTACTTC.

V is TRBV20-1 and J is TRBJ1-1; D remains ambiguous. The germline V gene encodes CDR1 DFQATT and CDR2 SNEGSKA (reference sequence). Trimming left V 3 bases short and J 9 bases short, with 17 bases between. This CDR3 is built from 13 residues. Written as DNA, the CDR3 is TGCAGTGCTAGGAAAGGGAGCCCCTCCCAAGCTTTCTTT. Protein: CSARKGSPSQAFF.

V gene TRBV15 combines with J gene TRBJ2-5; 10 bases fit TRBD2. After removal of 0 bases from V and 4 bases from J, the junction contained 5 bases not matched to a gene. Germline CDR1 LNHNV, CDR2 YYDKDF (reference sequence). This CDR3 is built from 16 residues. CDR3 coding DNA: TGTGCCACCAGCAGAGATCTAGCGGGAGCTTCAGAGACCCAGTACTTC. This codes for CATSRDLAGASETQYF.

The chain uses TRBV3-1 and TRBJ2-5, with 7 bases matching TRBD2. Germline CDR1 LGHDT, CDR2 YNNKEL (reference sequence). The length of the CDR3 is 16 residues. With 4 bases clipped from V and 1 base from J, the junction kept 9 bases outside the gene matches. The CDR3, as DNA: TGTGCCAGCAGCCCCCACCCCGGGAGGCGCCAAGAGACCCAGTACTTC. Protein sequence: CASSPHPGRRQETQYF.

The CDR3 spells CASKVVGFEQYF. CDR3 DNA sequence: TGTGCCAGCAAAGTAGTGGGGTTCGAGCAGTACTTC. The chain joins TRBV28 to TRBJ2-7, with D unresolved. CDR3 length: 12 residues. V lost 7 bases and J 6 bases, leaving 13 bases between the germline ends. The germline V gene has CDR1 MDHEN and CDR2 SYDVKM.

V is TRBV20-1 and J is TRBJ2-5; D unclear. CDR3 length: 15 amino acids. Germline CDR1 is DFQATT and CDR2 is SNEGSKA (reference sequence). V shed 3 bases and J shed 2 bases, with 16 bases lying between them. The CDR3 DNA reads TGCAGTGCTAGCTCCGGGCAGCAAATACAAGAGACCCAGTACTTC. As protein: CSASSGQQIQETQYF.

This rearrangement joins TRBV12-3 or TRBV12-4 to TRBJ2-7, with D possibly matching TRBD1 (5 bases). The CDR3 runs to 13 residues. Trimming removed 3 bases at V and 5 bases at J, with 11 bases between. CDR3 region: CASSFQGFNEQYF. The CDR3 region has the DNA TGTGCCAGCAGTTTTCAGGGTTTCAACGAGCAGTACTTC.

CDR3: CSALGGNTDTQYF. The CDR3 DNA follows: TGCAGTGCCTTGGGTGGGAACACAGATACGCAGTATTTT. This chain links TRBV20-1 with TRBJ2-3; D remains unclear. Germline V gene data show CDR1 as DFQATT and CDR2 as SNEGSKA (reference sequence). V was pared by 6 bases and J by 2 bases, with 12 bases between. The CDR3 has 13 residues.